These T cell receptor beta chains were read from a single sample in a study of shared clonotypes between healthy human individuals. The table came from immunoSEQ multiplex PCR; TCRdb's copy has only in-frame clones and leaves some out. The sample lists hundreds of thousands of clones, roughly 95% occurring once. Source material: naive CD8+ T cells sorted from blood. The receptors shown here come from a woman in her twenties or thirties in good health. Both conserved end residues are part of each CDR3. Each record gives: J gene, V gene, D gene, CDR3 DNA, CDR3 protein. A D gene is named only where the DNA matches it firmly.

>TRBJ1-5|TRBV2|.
TGTGCCAGCAGTCAAGGGGGACGGAGCAATCAGCCCCAGCATTTT
CASSQGGRSNQPQHF
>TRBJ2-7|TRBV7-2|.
TGTGCCAGCAGCTTAGTCGAGGTCTACGAGCAGTACTTC
CASSLVEVYEQYF
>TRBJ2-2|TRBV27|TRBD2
TGTGCCAGCAGTATAGGGACTAGCGGGAGGGTCGGGGAGCTGTTTTTT
CASSIGTSGRVGELFF
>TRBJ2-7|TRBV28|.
TGTGCCAGCAGTCTACCCCGGACTGGATCCTACGAGCAGTACTTC
CASSLPRTGSYEQYF
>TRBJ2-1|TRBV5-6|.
TGTGCCAGCAGCTTGGCCCCTCTAGGGACCGGATACAATGAGCAGTTCTTC
CASSLAPLGTGYNEQFF
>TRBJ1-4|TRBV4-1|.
TGCGCCAGCAGCGGAACCGGGACGGAGGATGAAAAACTGTTTTTT
CASSGTGTEDEKLFF
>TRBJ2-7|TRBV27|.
TGTGCCAGCAGGCCAGAGGCGGGGTCCTACGAGCAGTACTTC
CASRPEAGSYEQYF
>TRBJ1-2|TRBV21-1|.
TGTGCCAGCAGCAAAGCGCTCCGCGATCAGGGGTATGGCTACACCTTC
CASSKALRDQGYGYTF
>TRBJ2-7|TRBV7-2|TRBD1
TGTGCCAGCAGTTTTACGACAGGGGTTGCCGAGCAGTACTTC
CASSFTTGVAEQYF
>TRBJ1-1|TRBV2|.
TGTGCCAGCAGTGATGGTGTCGGGAGGACTGAAGCTTTCTTT
CASSDGVGRTEAFF
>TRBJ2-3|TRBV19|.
TGTGCCAGTAGTATAACGAGGGATCTACGAGATACGCAGTATTTT
CASSITRDLRDTQYF
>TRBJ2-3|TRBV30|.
TGTGCCTGGACGAGGGAGACCGATACGCAGTATTTT
CAWTRETDTQYF
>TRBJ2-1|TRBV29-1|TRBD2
TGCAGCCTAGCGGGAGGCTCCTACAATGAGCAGTTCTTC
CSLAGGSYNEQFF
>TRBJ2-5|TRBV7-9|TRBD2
TGTGCCAGCAGCGTCGGGACTACGTACCAAGAGACCCAGTACTTC
CASSVGTTYQETQYF
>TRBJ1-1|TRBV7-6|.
TGTGCCAGCAGCCCTGACAGAACTAACACTGAAGCTTTCTTT
CASSPDRTNTEAFF
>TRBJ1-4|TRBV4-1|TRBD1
TGCGCCAGCAGCCAAGAGGGACAGCTTAATGAAAAACTGTTTTTT
CASSQEGQLNEKLFF
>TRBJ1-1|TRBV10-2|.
TGCGCCAGCAGTGATAGTCAGGGGAGGACTGAAGCTTTCTTT
CASSDSQGRTEAFF
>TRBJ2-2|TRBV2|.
TGTGCCACCCTCCTAGGCACCGGGGAGCTGTTTTTT
CATLLGTGELFF
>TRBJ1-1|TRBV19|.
TGTGCCAGTAGTTTGGGCAGTGAAGCTTTCTTT
CASSLGSEAFF